This TCR beta chain originates from a study of shared clonotypes between healthy human individuals. The repertoire was sequenced with immunoSEQ multiplex PCR; TCRdb's copy has only in-frame clones and lacks some. The sample includes around 980,000 clones, about 84% of them seen just once. V was pared by 4 bases and J by 0 bases, with 2 bases of the junction left unmatched. The germline V gene has CDR1 MGHRA and CDR2 YSYEKL. The CDR3 runs to 16 residues. This clonotype was obtained from a man younger than 35 in good health. Some clones in this sample may be carry-over from other donors' samples. V gene TRBV4-1 combines with J gene TRBJ2-1, with 11 nucleotides matching TRBD2. Sequences were obtained from memory CD4+ T cells from PBMCs. This sample's subset: CD45RA-negative fraction. CDR3 amino acids: CASSLGTSGSYNEQFF. The CDR3 DNA reads TGCGCCAGCAGCCTCGGGACTAGCGGCTCCTACAATGAGCAGTTCTTC.